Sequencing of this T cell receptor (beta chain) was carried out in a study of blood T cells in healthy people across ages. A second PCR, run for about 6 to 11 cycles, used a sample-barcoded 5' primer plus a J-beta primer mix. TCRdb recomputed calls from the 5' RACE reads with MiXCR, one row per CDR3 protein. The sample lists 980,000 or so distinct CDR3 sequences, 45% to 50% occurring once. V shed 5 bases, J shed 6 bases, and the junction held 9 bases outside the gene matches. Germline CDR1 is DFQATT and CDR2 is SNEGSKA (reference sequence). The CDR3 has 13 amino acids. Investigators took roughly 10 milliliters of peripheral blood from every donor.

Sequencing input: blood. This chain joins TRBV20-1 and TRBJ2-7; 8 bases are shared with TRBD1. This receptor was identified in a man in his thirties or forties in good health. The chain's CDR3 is CSASTGAKGEQYF. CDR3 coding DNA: TGCAGTGCTTCGACAGGGGCGAAAGGCGAGCAGTACTTC.